These T cell receptor beta chains were read from a single sample in a study of somatic mutations in cytotoxic T cells in rheumatoid arthritis. Data came from immunoSEQ multiplex PCR; TCRdb stores just in-frame clones and leaves some out. The sample includes about 19,000 clones, over 75% of them seen just once. Sequencing input: CD8+ T cells sorted from blood. These receptors all stem from an adult with rheumatoid arthritis. The CDR3 runs from the conserved cysteine through the conserved F or W. The D gene is left open where the match is weak. The size entry is marked missing in some rows and otherwise reads once, few, many or a size class.

D gene: NA
V gene: TRBV29-1
clone size: NA
J gene: TRBJ2-3
CDR3 length: 13
CDR3 DNA: TGCAGCGTTAAGGGGTCCGGGACAGATACGCAGTATTTT
CDR3 protein: CSVKGSGTDTQYF

D gene: NA
V gene: TRBV27
clone size: few
J gene: TRBJ2-7
CDR3 length: 15
CDR3 DNA: TGTGCCAGCAGTCCTGCCGGGCTAGCGTCCTACGAGCAGTACTTC
CDR3 protein: CASSPAGLASYEQYF

D gene: TRBD1
V gene: TRBV7-3
clone size: NA
J gene: TRBJ1-2
CDR3 length: 13
CDR3 DNA: TGTGCCAGCAGCCACAGGGGTGCCGGGGGCTACACCTTC
CDR3 protein: CASSHRGAGGYTF

D gene: NA
V gene: TRBV27
clone size: NA
J gene: TRBJ2-2
CDR3 length: 14
CDR3 DNA: TGTGCCAGCAGTTTAGTAAGGAACGGGTGGGAGCTGTTTTTT
CDR3 protein: CASSLVRNGWELFF

D gene: TRBD1
V gene: TRBV28
clone size: NA
J gene: TRBJ2-3
CDR3 length: 14
CDR3 DNA: TGTGCCAGCAGTCAGGGGGCGATAACAGATACGCAGTATTTT
CDR3 protein: CASSQGAITDTQYF

D gene: NA
V gene: TRBV6-1
clone size: NA
J gene: TRBJ2-5
CDR3 length: 13
CDR3 DNA: TGTGCCAGCAGTGGTTGGAATGAGGAGACCCAGTACTTC
CDR3 protein: CASSGWNEETQYF

D gene: TRBD2
V gene: TRBV10-1
clone size: NA
J gene: TRBJ2-2
CDR3 length: 17
CDR3 DNA: TGCGCCAGCAGTGGGGGACTAGCGGGAGGGAACACCGGGGAGCTGTTTTTT
CDR3 protein: CASSGGLAGGNTGELFF

D gene: NA
V gene: TRBV27
clone size: NA
J gene: TRBJ2-7
CDR3 length: 15
CDR3 DNA: TGTGCCAGCAGTTTCCAGGGTGATTCCTCGAGGGAGCAGTACTTC
CDR3 protein: CASSFQGDSSREQYF

D gene: NA
V gene: TRBV28
clone size: NA
J gene: TRBJ1-2
CDR3 length: 14
CDR3 DNA: TGTGCCAGCAGTTTCAAGACAGATAACTATGGCTACACCTTC
CDR3 protein: CASSFKTDNYGYTF

D gene: TRBD1
V gene: TRBV7-9
clone size: NA
J gene: TRBJ2-7
CDR3 length: 17
CDR3 DNA: TGTGCCAGCAGCCCCCGGACAGGGCTTTCGAGCTCCTACGAGCAGTACTTC
CDR3 protein: CASSPRTGLSSSYEQYF

D gene: NA
V gene: TRBV5-1
clone size: NA
J gene: TRBJ2-5
CDR3 length: 15
CDR3 DNA: TGCGCCAGCAGCTTCGGGGGTTTCGCGGCTGAGACCCAGTACTTC
CDR3 protein: CASSFGGFAAETQYF

D gene: TRBD1
V gene: TRBV7-3
clone size: NA
J gene: TRBJ2-1
CDR3 length: 15
CDR3 DNA: TGTGCCAGCAGCTCACAGGGGGAATCGGGCAATGAGCAGTTCTTC
CDR3 protein: CASSSQGESGNEQFF

D gene: TRBD1
V gene: TRBV29-1
clone size: medium-sized
J gene: TRBJ1-2
CDR3 length: 15
CDR3 DNA: TGCAGCGTTGAAGATCCAGGGGGGCCCGCGTATGGCTACACCTTC
CDR3 protein: CSVEDPGGPAYGYTF

D gene: NA
V gene: TRBV30
clone size: NA
J gene: TRBJ2-7
CDR3 length: 12
CDR3 DNA: TGTGCCTGGAGTGTTTCGAGCATCGAGCAGTACTTC
CDR3 protein: CAWSVSSIEQYF

D gene: TRBD2
V gene: TRBV5-5
clone size: once
J gene: TRBJ2-7
CDR3 length: 14
CDR3 DNA: TGTGCCAGCAGCATGGGACTAGCGCCACCTGAGCAGTACTTC
CDR3 protein: CASSMGLAPPEQYF

D gene: NA
V gene: TRBV5-6
clone size: medium-sized
J gene: TRBJ1-5
CDR3 length: 13
CDR3 DNA: TGTGCCAGCAGCTTGGAAGGGGGTCAGCCCCAGCATTTT
CDR3 protein: CASSLEGGQPQHF

D gene: TRBD2
V gene: TRBV5-4
clone size: NA
J gene: TRBJ2-2
CDR3 length: 15
CDR3 DNA: TGTGCCAGCAGCTTGGGTCTAGCGGGAGCCGGGGAGCTGTTTTTT
CDR3 protein: CASSLGLAGAGELFF

D gene: NA
V gene: TRBV4-3
clone size: NA
J gene: TRBJ1-6
CDR3 length: 17
CDR3 DNA: TGCGCCAGCAGCCAAGACATTTTGGGGGTGAGCAATTCACCCCTCCACTTT
CDR3 protein: CASSQDILGVSNSPLHF

D gene: TRBD1
V gene: TRBV6-1
clone size: NA
J gene: TRBJ2-7
CDR3 length: 15
CDR3 DNA: TGTGCCAGCAGTTTCTATCCGGGCAGGGGGCTCGAGCAGTACTTC
CDR3 protein: CASSFYPGRGLEQYF

D gene: TRBD1
V gene: TRBV7-6
clone size: NA
J gene: TRBJ2-7
CDR3 length: 17
CDR3 DNA: TGTGCCAGCAGCTTAGAAGCCGGTGGGACAGGGCTCTACGAGCAGTACTTC
CDR3 protein: CASSLEAGGTGLYEQYF

D gene: NA
V gene: TRBV4-1
clone size: NA
J gene: TRBJ2-3
CDR3 length: 17
CDR3 DNA: TGCGCCAGCAGCCAAGGGTACCAGCGCGGGAGCACAGATACGCAGTATTTT
CDR3 protein: CASSQGYQRGSTDTQYF

D gene: NA
V gene: TRBV9
clone size: NA
J gene: TRBJ2-3
CDR3 length: 15
CDR3 DNA: TGTGCCAGCAGCGTAGGAGTTACTAGCACAGATACGCAGTATTTT
CDR3 protein: CASSVGVTSTDTQYF